These T cell receptor beta chains were read from a single sample in a study of early stage breast cancer tumors. Sequencing used immunoSEQ multiplex PCR; TCRdb keeps in-frame clones, though not all of them. Here the sample spans 60,000 to 75,000 clones, more than 70% being singletons. The sample was blood. These receptors all stem from a person between 35 and 49 years old with breast cancer. Each CDR3 is given with its conserved first and last residue. Fields, in order: D gene, J gene, V gene, clone size, CDR3 DNA, CDR3 protein. D genes are given only for firm matches. Size is omitted from some rows. Given values are once, few, many or a class for expanded clones.

TRBD1 | TRBJ2-7 | TRBV6-5 | - | TGTGCCAGCAGTCCATGGGACAGCCCTTACGAGCAGTACTTC | CASSPWDSPYEQYF
- | TRBJ2-7 | TRBV7-9 | - | TGTGCCAGCAGCCACCAAGGGGGGCGCATGGCCCACGAGCAGTACTTC | CASSHQGGRMAHEQYF
- | TRBJ1-3 | TRBV5-1 | few | TGCGCCAGCTCACAGGGATCCTCTGGAAACACCATATATTTT | CASSQGSSGNTIYF
TRBD1 | TRBJ2-2 | TRBV19 | - | TGTGCCAGTAGTAGACAGGGACAGGGGGCCTGGGAGCTGTTTTTT | CASSRQGQGAWELFF
- | TRBJ1-2 | TRBV30 | few | TGTGCCTGGAGTTTTCTTCAGGGGTTAGGCTATGGCTACACCTTC | CAWSFLQGLGYGYTF
- | TRBJ1-2 | TRBV6-1 | - | TGTGCCAGCAGCCCCCGGCATCTCGAGTCCTACACCTTC | CASSPRHLESYTF
TRBD1 | TRBJ2-7 | TRBV5-8 | - | TGTGCCAGCAGCTTGGAGGGGGCCCGGGAGCAGTACTTC | CASSLEGAREQYF
TRBD1 | TRBJ2-7 | TRBV19 | - | TGTGCCAGTAGTCTCGGGACAGGGGGTCCCTACGAGCAGTACTTC | CASSLGTGGPYEQYF
TRBD2 | TRBJ2-1 | TRBV6-6 | - | TGTGCCAGCTCCCCGGGACTAGCGGGCGCAGATGAGCAGTTCTTC | CASSPGLAGADEQFF
- | TRBJ1-5 | TRBV30 | few | TGTGCCTGGAGTGTACACAGTAGCAATCAGCCCCAGCATTTT | CAWSVHSSNQPQHF
- | TRBJ1-5 | TRBV7-8 | - | TGTGCCAGCAGCTTAGGCGGGGGGTATCAGCCCCAGCATTTT | CASSLGGGYQPQHF
- | TRBJ1-3 | TRBV15 | - | TGTGCCACCAGCAGAGACCCGGGGGCGTGGGGAAACACCATATATTTT | CATSRDPGAWGNTIYF
TRBD2 | TRBJ2-2 | TRBV28 | - | TGTGCCAGCAGTTTAACTAGCGGGAAGTTGTGGGAGCTGTTTTTT | CASSLTSGKLWELFF
- | TRBJ1-5 | TRBV2 | - | TGTGCCAGCAGTGAACGGGCAGGGGCTAATCAGCCCCAGCATTTT | CASSERAGANQPQHF
- | TRBJ2-7 | TRBV7-9 | - | TGTGCCAGCAGCTTAGTGGGTATCGAGCAGTACTTC | CASSLVGIEQYF
- | TRBJ2-7 | TRBV11-2 | - | TGTGCCAGCAGCTCCCTCTACGAGCAGTACTTC | CASSSLYEQYF
- | TRBJ2-5 | TRBV6-1 | - | TGTGCCAGCAGGGAAGGGGCAGGAGAGACCCAGTACTTC | CASREGAGETQYF
- | TRBJ2-1 | TRBV29-1 | - | TGCAGCGCCTATGGACGGACCTCCTACAATGAGCAGTTCTTC | CSAYGRTSYNEQFF
- | TRBJ1-1 | TRBV13 | - | TGTGCCAGCGGAAATCAGGCGCTGAACACTGAAGCTTTCTTT | CASGNQALNTEAFF
- | TRBJ1-2 | TRBV7-9 | - | TGTGCCAGCAGCTCCGAAGGTCATGGCTACACCTTC | CASSSEGHGYTF
TRBD2 | TRBJ2-5 | TRBV6-1 | - | TGTGCCAGCAGGGGGACTAGCGTCGCTGAGACCCAGTACTTC | CASRGTSVAETQYF
- | TRBJ1-1 | TRBV27 | - | TGTGCCAGCACCCCGACAGTTTTGAACACTGAAGCTTTCTTT | CASTPTVLNTEAFF
TRBD2 | TRBJ2-1 | TRBV9 | - | TGTGCCAGCAGCGTAGACGCGGCTTCTAGCGGGAAGATTTACAATGAGCAGTTCTTC | CASSVDAASSGKIYNEQFF
- | TRBJ2-3 | TRBV9 | once | TGTGCCAGCAGCGTTAGCGGAACGACCACAGATACGCAGTATTTT | CASSVSGTTTDTQYF
- | TRBJ2-2 | TRBV9 | - | TGTGCCAGCAGCGTAGGGGATAGCGAGAACACCGGGGAGCTGTTTTTT | CASSVGDSENTGELFF
- | TRBJ1-1 | TRBV5-4 | - | TGTGCCAGCAGCTTACGGACAGTGGGAAACACTGAAGCTTTCTTT | CASSLRTVGNTEAFF
- | TRBJ1-1 | TRBV11-2 | - | TGTGCCAGCAGCTTGGGTCTCGCGAACACTGAAGCTTTCTTT | CASSLGLANTEAFF
- | TRBJ2-7 | TRBV6-6 | once | TGTGCCAGCAGTTACACCGAAGGGGCCTACGAGCAGTACTTC | CASSYTEGAYEQYF
TRBD2 | TRBJ2-1 | TRBV28 | - | TGTGCCAGCAGTCCCCCGGGACTAGCGGACTACAATGAGCAGTTCTTC | CASSPPGLADYNEQFF
- | TRBJ1-5 | TRBV7-8 | - | TGTGCCAGCAGCCTAAGCGAGTGGGGGGTACGCAATCAGCCCCAGCATTTT | CASSLSEWGVRNQPQHF
TRBD1 | TRBJ1-2 | TRBV4-1 | once | TGCGCCAGCAGCCAAGAGCGGGACAGATATGGCTACACCTTC | CASSQERDRYGYTF
- | TRBJ1-3 | TRBV7-9 | once | TGTGCCAGCAGGGAGAGCTCTGGAAACACCATATATTTT | CASRESSGNTIYF
TRBD2 | TRBJ2-3 | TRBV5-4 | - | TGTGCCAGCAGCTTGGCCGGACTAGCGAGTTTTGAAACGCAGTATTTT | CASSLAGLASFETQYF
- | TRBJ2-7 | TRBV28 | - | TGTGCCAGCAGTTCACAGAGGCCCTACGAGCAGTACTTC | CASSSQRPYEQYF
TRBD2 | TRBJ2-7 | TRBV7-2 | - | TGTGCCAGCAGCCAATCGGGACTAGCGGGAAATGAGCAGTACTTC | CASSQSGLAGNEQYF
- | TRBJ2-7 | TRBV10-1 | - | TGCGCCTGGGATGGGGCGAGCTCCTACGAGCAGTACTTC | CAWDGASSYEQYF
TRBD2 | TRBJ2-7 | TRBV19 | few | TGTGCCAGTAGTATCACTAGCGGGAGCTCCTACGAGCAGTACTTC | CASSITSGSSYEQYF
- | TRBJ2-7 | TRBV13 | - | TGTGCCAGCAGCTTTAAGCAAAGCGAGCAGTACTTC | CASSFKQSEQYF
- | TRBJ2-7 | TRBV6-1 | - | TGTGCCAGCAGGGATAGTTACGAGCAGTACTTC | CASRDSYEQYF
- | TRBJ2-7 | TRBV7-3 | - | TGTGCCAGCAGCTTAGGTGTGTCTCGGGAATTTTGCGAGCAGTACTTC | CASSLGVSREFCEQYF
- | TRBJ2-4 | TRBV28 | once | TGTGCCAGCAGTTTACTGTATGGCGGTGGAACACCAAAAAACATTCAGTACTTC | CASSLLYGGGTPKNIQYF
TRBD2 | TRBJ2-7 | TRBV11-2 | - | TGTGCCAGCAGCGCCCGGGGACTAGCGGGACTCTACGAGCAGTACTTC | CASSARGLAGLYEQYF
TRBD2 | TRBJ2-7 | TRBV6-5 | - | TGTGCCAGCAGTTTCCAGCGGGAAAGGAACGAGCAGTACTTC | CASSFQRERNEQYF
- | TRBJ1-1 | TRBV5-1 | once | TGCGCCAGCAGCTCGACAGGTAGGGACACTGAAGCTTTCTTT | CASSSTGRDTEAFF